One sample yielded the 30 T cell receptor beta chains listed below, sequenced in a study of regulatory T cells in long-lasting Graves disease. The time point denotes: newly diagnosed GD, antithyroid drugs for less than 3 months. Researchers made the TCR library from RNA that was extracted from PBMCs. Researchers made TCR beta libraries by using iRepertoire HTBI primers and running Arm-PCR on CDR3 regions. TCRdb called the multiplex PCR reads again in MiXCR, with one record for every CDR3 protein. The data show about 470,000 distinct CDR3 sequences, about 15% seen once. The sample was also linked to a second study, of T cells in Graves' hyperthyroidism and ophthalmopathy.

The source material was peripheral blood mononuclear cells (PBMCs), sampled at new diagnosis, from a patient treated with antithyroid drugs. The receptors come from a woman aged 25 to 39 with Graves disease.

This clonotype was detected ten times or more. The V gene is TRBV12-3 or TRBV12-4, the J gene TRBJ2-1, with D unclear. CDR3 length: 15 amino acids. Trimming left V 6 bases short and J 3 bases short, with 15 bases between. DNA for the CDR3: TGTGCCAGCAGCCCCGACCCCGTCGGCTACAATGAGCAGTTCTTC. Amino acids: CASSPDPVGYNEQFF.

In regard to this clonotype: This could be a read error, since a much larger clone is one nucleotide away. This sequence joins TRBV6-2 or TRBV6-3 and TRBJ1-5, with 8 bases lining up with TRBD1. CDR3 length: 16 amino acids. Germline loops: CDR1 MNHEY, CDR2 SVGEGT. V was pared by 5 bases and J by 2 bases, with 8 bases of the junction left unmatched. As DNA, the CDR3 is TGTGCCAGCAGTGGAAAGACAGGGGACGGCAATCAGCCCCAGCATTTT. Protein: CASSGKTGDGNQPQHF.

This clonotype was recorded many times. This chain uses TRBV20-1 with TRBJ2-1; 11 nucleotides align to TRBD2. Per germline, CDR1 DFQATT and CDR2 SNEGSKA (reference sequence). This CDR3 is 18 amino acids long. The junction had 18 bases not matched to a gene; V was cut back by 6 bases and J by 5 bases. As DNA, the CDR3 is TGCAGTGCCCCGCCCCTTACTAGCGGGAGCACCCACGACAATGAGCAGTTCTTC. Encoded protein: CSAPPLTSGSTHDNEQFF.

This clonotype has at least ten counts. The gene calls are TRBV4-2 and TRBJ2-7; 10 bases match TRBD2. The CDR3 is 15 amino acids. The germline V gene encodes CDR1 LGHNA and CDR2 YNFKEQ. The ends lost 1 base at V and 2 bases at J; junction bases unmatched: 2. CDR3 in DNA: TGTGCCAGCAGCCAAGCTAGCGGGAGTACCTACGAGCAGTACTTC. It is translated as CASSQASGSTYEQYF.

The chain has TRBV13 and TRBJ2-1, with unresolved D. The germline V gene has CDR1 PRHDT and CDR2 FYEKMQ (reference sequence). This CDR3 region has 15 residues. V lost 5 bases to trimming and J lost 0 bases, with 11 bases between them. The CDR3 protein is CASSPGSSSYNEQFF. The CDR3 DNA follows: TGTGCCAGCAGCCCTGGATCGAGCTCCTACAATGAGCAGTTCTTC. Looking up the rest from reference TRBV13 and TRBJ2-1 gives the full variable domain: AAGVIQSPRHLIKEKRETATLKCYPIPRHDTVYWYQQGPGQDPQFLISFYEKMQSDKGSIPDRFSAQQFSDYHSELNMSSLELGDSALYFCASSPGSSSYNEQFFGPGTRLTVL.

Many counts were recorded for this clonotype. CDR3 nucleotide sequence: TGTGCCAGCAGCCCCTCCGGGACGGAATCCTATGGCTACACCTTC. Translation gives CASSPSGTESYGYTF. J is TRBJ1-2 and V is TRBV6-2 or TRBV6-3; possibly TRBD1 for D (5 bases). V was trimmed by 6 bases and J by 4 bases, leaving 18 bases between them. The CDR3 consists of 15 residues. Germline V gives CDR1 MNHEY, CDR2 SVGEGT.

This clonotype was recorded many times. This chain uses TRBV7-8 with TRBJ2-7, with 10 bases fitting TRBD2. There are 16 residues in the CDR3. V trimming: 4 bases; J trimming: 4 bases; junction bases outside the gene matches: 10. Germline loops: CDR1 SGHVS, CDR2 FQNEAQ. CDR3 loop: CASSSLAGSHYYEQYF. CDR3 nucleotides: TGTGCCAGCAGCTCACTAGCGGGGAGTCATTATTACGAGCAGTACTTC.

The sample holds a few counts of this clonotype. The J gene is TRBJ1-1, the V gene TRBV2; D might be TRBD1 (6 bases). V was shortened by 7 bases and J by 6 bases, with 15 bases between the two germline ends. This CDR3 has 13 residues. Germline assignment: CDR1 SNHLY and CDR2 FYNNEI. DNA for the CDR3: TGTGCCAGCACCCCGGACAGCATACCTGAAGCTTTCTTT. Its translation is CASTPDSIPEAFF.

V is TRBV15 and J is TRBJ1-5; TRBD1 agrees at 9 bases. CDR3 length: 14 residues. Germline trimming cut 7 bases from V and 7 bases from J; bases unmatched to any gene: 8. Germline V CDR1 and CDR2: LNHNV, YYDKDF (reference sequence). The CDR3 coding sequence is TGTGCCACCACCCAACAGGGGGCGGGCCAGCCCCAGCATTTT. This gives the protein CATTQQGAGQPQHF.

This sequence joins TRBV7-6 and TRBJ2-5; tentative D call: TRBD1 (5 bases). The CDR3 is 15 amino acids. Trimming cost V 4 bases and J 4 bases, with 16 bases left between them. Germline V gives CDR1 SGHVS, CDR2 FNYEAQ. The CDR3 DNA reads as TGTGCCAGCAGCTCATACTCAGGGTGGTCAGAGACCCAGTACTTC. It is translated as CASSSYSGWSETQYF.

This clonotype has a handful of counts. The chain is built from TRBV15 and TRBJ2-7; D could derive from TRBD1 or TRBD2 (5 bases each). CDR3 size: 14 residues. Germline CDR1 and CDR2: LNHNV and YYDKDF (reference sequence). Trimming left V 5 bases short and J 2 bases short, with 13 bases between. This CDR3 is CATSSRDGPYEQYF. The CDR3 coding sequence is TGTGCCACCAGCTCCCGGGACGGGCCCTACGAGCAGTACTTC.

This clonotype was counted a few times. The genes are TRBV24-1 and TRBJ2-2, with D perhaps matching TRBD1 (6 bases). CDR3 length: 17 residues. Germline lookup yields CDR1 KGHDR and CDR2 SFDVKD. With 5 bases removed from V and 4 bases from J, the gap between germline ends came to 19 bases. The CDR3 DNA reads TGTGCCACCAGTGTTTCTAGACAGGCGATGATCACCGGGGAGCTGTTTTTT. The encoded protein is CATSVSRQAMITGELFF.

This clonotype was seen many times. This chain connects TRBV12-5 to TRBJ1-2; 7 bases map to TRBD1. With 5 bases clipped from V and 5 bases from J, the junction kept 14 bases outside the gene matches. The CDR3 runs 16 residues. Germline values: CDR1 LGHNT, CDR2 FRNRAP. CDR3 residues: CASGLPQGRTTYGYTF. The CDR3 DNA reads as TGTGCTAGTGGTCTGCCACAGGGGAGAACTACTTATGGCTACACCTTC.

The chain carries TRBV5-1 and TRBJ2-2, with 8 bases identical to TRBD1. The CDR3 runs 15 residues. CDR1 is SGHRS and CDR2 is YFSETQ in the germline V gene. V was pared by 4 bases and J by 4 bases, with 6 bases of the junction left unmatched. CDR3 amino acids: CASSRDRLSTGELFF. CDR3 nucleotides: TGCGCCAGCAGCCGGGACAGGTTGTCCACCGGGGAGCTGTTTTTT. The full variable domain, completed using reference TRBV5-1 and TRBJ2-2, is KAGVTQTPRYLIKTRGQQVTLSCSPISGHRSVSWYQQTPGQGLQFLFEYFSETQRNKGNFPGRFSGRQFSNSRSEMNVSTLELGDSALYLCASSRDRLSTGELFFGEGSRLTVL.

This clonotype was picked up one time. This may stem from a read error, because a much larger clone lies one nucleotide away. The CDR3 is CASSVRTRPNEQYF. The CDR3, as DNA: TGTGCCAGCAGCGTACGGACAAGGCCCAACGAGCAGTACTTC. The chain carries TRBV11-2 and TRBJ2-7; the D gene is possibly TRBD1 (5 bases). Trimming pared 5 bases from V and 5 bases from J, leaving 16 bases between. The V gene's germline CDR1 is SGHAT and CDR2 FQNNGV. The CDR3 extends over 14 amino acids.

The chain links TRBV20-1 to TRBJ2-3; 7 nucleotides align to TRBD2. The CDR3 covers 16 residues. Germline loops: CDR1 DFQATT, CDR2 SNEGSKA (reference sequence). V trimming: 3 bases; J trimming: 2 bases; junction bases outside the gene matches: 11. The CDR3 region is CSARPAGSGVTDTQYF. The CDR3 DNA reads TGCAGTGCTAGGCCGGCGGGCAGCGGGGTCACAGATACGCAGTATTTT.

Ten or more counts support this clonotype. The CDR3 spells CASSARGREAGANVLTF. The CDR3 nucleotides read TGTGCCAGCAGCGCGCGGGGCCGGGAGGCTGGGGCCAACGTCCTGACTTTC. The chain links TRBV11-3 to TRBJ2-6; 7 positions agree with TRBD2. Looked up from germline, CDR1 is SGHNT and CDR2 is YENEEA. The CDR3 sequence is 17 residues long. Trimming cost V 5 bases and J 2 bases; bases outside gene matches: 9.

In this sample, this clonotype turned up many times. The J gene is TRBJ1-2, the V gene TRBV27; D unresolved. CDR3 length equals 15 residues. V shed 5 bases and J shed 0 bases, with 13 bases lying between them. CDR1 and CDR2 (germline): MNHEY, SMNVEV (reference sequence). This chain's CDR3 is CASSLTSAPNYGYTF. CDR3 coding DNA: TGTGCCAGCAGTCTAACTTCAGCCCCTAACTATGGCTACACCTTC.

This clonotype occurred many times. The chain combines TRBV6-2 or TRBV6-3 with TRBJ1-5; possible D gene TRBD1, 6 bases. The length of the CDR3 is 15 residues. The germline gives CDR1 MNHEY, CDR2 SVGEGT. V lost 6 bases and J 5 bases, leaving 17 bases between the germline ends. The CDR3 sequence: CASRKDSGTYQPQHF. The CDR3 DNA is TGTGCCAGCAGGAAGGACAGTGGAACTTATCAGCCCCAGCATTTT.

This clonotype was detected ten times or more. The V call is TRBV12-3 or TRBV12-4, the J call TRBJ2-7, with no clear D. The CDR3 loop spans 13 amino acids. Trimming stripped 7 bases from V and 2 bases from J, with 12 bases between. In DNA form, the CDR3 reads TGTGCCAGCACCCCCGGCGGAACCTACGAGCAGTACTTC. Its protein product is CASTPGGTYEQYF.

DNA of the CDR3: TGCGCCAGCAGTCCAGCGGGGACTGGGTCCTCCTACGAGCAGTACTTC. It encodes CASSPAGTGSSYEQYF. V and J are TRBV4-1 and TRBJ2-7, with 7 bases fitting TRBD2. Germline V gene lookup returns CDR1 MGHRA and CDR2 YSYEKL. CDR3 length: 16 amino acids. J lost 0 bases, V lost 6 bases, and 11 bases had no gene match.

This clonotype was detected many times. The rearrangement joins TRBV5-1 to TRBJ1-1; 10 nucleotides match TRBD1. CDR3 length equals 17 residues. CDR1 is SGHRS and CDR2 is YFSETQ in the germline V gene. V trimming: 1 base; J trimming: 1 base; junction bases outside the gene matches: 7. DNA for the CDR3: TGCGCCAGCAGCTTGCGGGACAGGGGAGAATGGAACACTGAAGCTTTCTTT. As protein: CASSLRDRGEWNTEAFF.

This chain uses TRBV28 with TRBJ1-5; D is perhaps TRBD1 (6 bases). Trimming stripped 2 bases from V and 2 bases from J, with 13 bases between. This CDR3 has 16 residues. Germline loops: CDR1 MDHEN, CDR2 SYDVKM. The CDR3 sequence: CASSLHRESGNQPQHF. The DNA of the CDR3 is TGTGCCAGCAGTTTACACAGGGAGTCGGGCAATCAGCCCCAGCATTTT.

This clonotype occurred many times. This sequence joins TRBV11-3 and TRBJ1-1; no reliable D call. V lost 1 base to trimming and J lost 5 bases, with 8 bases between them. This CDR3 has 13 amino acids. Germline-derived CDR1 and CDR2 are SGHNT and YENEEA. CDR3 sequence reads: CASSLAGRTEAFF. In nucleotides, the CDR3 is TGTGCCAGCAGCTTAGCGGGCAGGACTGAAGCTTTCTTT. Looking up the rest from reference TRBV11-3 and TRBJ1-1 gives the full variable domain: EAGVVQSPRYKIIEKKQPVAFWCNPISGHNTLYWYLQNLGQGPELLIRYENEEAVDDSQLPKDRFSAERLKGVDSTLKIQPAELGDSAVYLCASSLAGRTEAFFGQGTRLTVV.

This clonotype was found many times. J is TRBJ1-2 and V is TRBV28; D uncertain. The CDR3 runs 13 residues. CDR1 is MDHEN and CDR2 is SYDVKM in the germline V gene. V lost 3 bases, J lost 1 base, and 6 bases lay in between. The CDR3 DNA reads as TGTGCCAGCAGTTTTACGGTTAACTATGGCTACACCTTC. Translated, it gives CASSFTVNYGYTF.

Worth noting for this clonotype: This sequence may be a read error, since a much larger clone differs from it by one base. The chain is built from TRBV7-8 and TRBJ1-1; D is unresolved. The CDR3 consists of 14 residues. CDR1 is SGHVS, CDR2 FQNEAQ, per germline. CDR3 sequence reads: CASSLFRMNTEVFF. Here the CDR3 DNA reads TGTGCCAGCAGCCTGTTCCGGATGAACACTGAAGTTTTCTTT.

This clonotype was seen repeatedly, ten times or more. The gene calls are TRBV7-8 and TRBJ2-7; the match to TRBD1 covers 11 bases. The V gene end was trimmed by 1 base and the J gene end by 11 bases; junction bases not matched to a gene: 7. This CDR3 region has 14 residues. CDR1 and CDR2 (germline): SGHVS, FQNEAQ. The DNA of the CDR3 is TGTGCCAGCAGCTTAGGGGACAGGGGGTTTCTTAAGTACTTC. Translation: CASSLGDRGFLKYF.

This clonotype was seen many times. The chain employs TRBV9 and TRBJ2-1; D may be TRBD1 (6 bases). The CDR3 runs to 15 residues. V lost 7 bases, J lost 4 bases, and 18 bases lay in between. Germline-derived CDR1 and CDR2 are SGDLS and YYNGEE. The CDR3 sequence: CASPVRTDRYNEQFF. For the CDR3, the DNA is TGTGCCAGCCCGGTTAGGACAGACAGATACAATGAGCAGTTCTTC.

The table lists this clonotype with many counts. The chain has TRBV19 and TRBJ2-7, with TRBD1 as a possible D gene (5 bases). V was shortened by 6 bases and J by 3 bases, with 15 bases between the two germline ends. The CDR3 length is 14 residues. CDR1 and CDR2 from the germline V gene are LNHDA and SQIVND (reference sequence). CDR3 loop: CASSYDSYGYEQYF. The CDR3 nucleotides are TGTGCCAGTAGCTACGACAGCTACGGCTACGAGCAGTACTTC.

Concerning this clonotype: With a much larger clone just one base away, this may be a read error. The conserved closing phenylalanine or tryptophan is absent in this CDR3, likely reflecting a read error. CDR3 amino acids: CAWSTGAVLDYGYTL. In DNA form, the CDR3 reads TGTGCCTGGAGTACAGGTGCCGTTTTGGACTATGGCTACACCCTC. The rearrangement joins TRBV30 to TRBJ1-2, with a weak D call TRBD1 (5 bases). Trimming stripped 2 bases from V and 3 bases from J, with 16 bases between. The CDR3 sequence is 15 residues long. The germline V gene has CDR1 GTSNPN and CDR2 SVGIG (reference sequence).